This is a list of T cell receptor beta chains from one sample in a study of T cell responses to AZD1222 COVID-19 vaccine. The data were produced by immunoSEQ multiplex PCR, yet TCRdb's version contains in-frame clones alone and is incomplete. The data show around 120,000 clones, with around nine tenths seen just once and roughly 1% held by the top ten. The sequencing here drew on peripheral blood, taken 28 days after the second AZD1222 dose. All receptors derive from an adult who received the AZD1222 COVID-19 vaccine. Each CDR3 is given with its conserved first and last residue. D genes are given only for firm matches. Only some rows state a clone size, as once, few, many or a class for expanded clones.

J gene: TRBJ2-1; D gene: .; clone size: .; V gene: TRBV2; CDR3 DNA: TGTGCCAGCACCCCCGACTACTACTCCTACAATGAGCAGTTCTTC; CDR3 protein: CASTPDYYSYNEQFF
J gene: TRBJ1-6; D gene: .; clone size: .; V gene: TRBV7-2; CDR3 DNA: TGTGCCAGCAGCCCGAGCCGGACCTCACAAGTGGATGATTCACCCCTCCACTTT; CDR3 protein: CASSPSRTSQVDDSPLHF
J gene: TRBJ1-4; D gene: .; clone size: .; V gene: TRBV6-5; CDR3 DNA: TGTGCCAGCAGTTCAATAGGGGGTGAAAAACTGTTTTTT; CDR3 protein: CASSSIGGEKLFF
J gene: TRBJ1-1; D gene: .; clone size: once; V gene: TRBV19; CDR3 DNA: TGTGCCAGTAGTATATGGGCAATGGGCAGGGGAAGCACTGAAGCTTTCTTT; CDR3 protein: CASSIWAMGRGSTEAFF
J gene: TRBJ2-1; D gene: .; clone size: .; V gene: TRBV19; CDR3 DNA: TGTGCCAGTAGTACTCAGGGGAATGAGCAGTTCTTC; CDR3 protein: CASSTQGNEQFF
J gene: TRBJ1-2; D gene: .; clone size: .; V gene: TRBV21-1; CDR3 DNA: TGTGCCCCCAGCCACGGGGACAGTAGCTATGGCTACACCTTC; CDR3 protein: CAPSHGDSSYGYTF
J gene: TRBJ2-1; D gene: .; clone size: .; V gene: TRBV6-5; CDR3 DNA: TGTGCCAGCCGGCCGGATCGATACAATGAGCAGTTCTTC; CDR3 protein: CASRPDRYNEQFF
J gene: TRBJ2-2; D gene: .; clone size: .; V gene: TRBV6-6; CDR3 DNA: TGTGCCAGCAGGATTCTGACAGCTTCGAACACCGGGGAGCTGTTTTTT; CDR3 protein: CASRILTASNTGELFF
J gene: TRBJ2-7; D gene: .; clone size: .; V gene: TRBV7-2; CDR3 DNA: TGTGCCAGCAGTTCGGACGGATTTTCCTCCTACGAGCAGTACTTC; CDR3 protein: CASSSDGFSSYEQYF
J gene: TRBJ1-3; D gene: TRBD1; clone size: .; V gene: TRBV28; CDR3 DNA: TGTGCCAGCAGTCGCCCGGGACAGAACTCTGGAAACACCATATATTTT; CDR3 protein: CASSRPGQNSGNTIYF
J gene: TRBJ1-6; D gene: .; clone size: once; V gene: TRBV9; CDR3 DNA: TGTGCCAGCAGCCCTGACAGGAATTCACCCCTCCACTTT; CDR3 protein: CASSPDRNSPLHF
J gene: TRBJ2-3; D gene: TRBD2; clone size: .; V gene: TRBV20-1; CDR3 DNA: TGCAGTGCTAGTATTAGCGGGCACACAGATACGCAGTATTTT; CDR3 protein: CSASISGHTDTQYF
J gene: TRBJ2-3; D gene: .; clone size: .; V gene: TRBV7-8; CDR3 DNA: TGTGCCACGAAAGGGGAGGTTAGCACAGATACGCAGTATTTT; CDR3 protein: CATKGEVSTDTQYF
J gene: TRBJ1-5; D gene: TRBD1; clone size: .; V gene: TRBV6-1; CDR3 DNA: TGTGCCAGCAGTGAACCCCGGACAGGTAGGAGCAATCAGCCCCAGCATTTT; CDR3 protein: CASSEPRTGRSNQPQHF
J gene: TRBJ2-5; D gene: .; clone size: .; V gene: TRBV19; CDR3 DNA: TGTGCCAGTAGTATTCGCACAGGAGGTAGGGAAGAGACCCAGTACTTC; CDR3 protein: CASSIRTGGREETQYF
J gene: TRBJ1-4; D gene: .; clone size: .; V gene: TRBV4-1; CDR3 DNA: TGCGCCAGCAGCCAAGATCTTCAGGTATTGGTTTATGAAAAACTGTTTTTT; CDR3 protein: CASSQDLQVLVYEKLFF
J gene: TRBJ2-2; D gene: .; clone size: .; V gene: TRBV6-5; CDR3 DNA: TGTGCCAACCAGGGGAACGGGGAGCTGTTTTTT; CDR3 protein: CANQGNGELFF
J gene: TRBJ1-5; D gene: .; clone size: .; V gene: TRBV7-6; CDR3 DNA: TGTGCCAGCAGCCCCACGGGACAACAGCCCCAGCATTTT; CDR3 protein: CASSPTGQQPQHF
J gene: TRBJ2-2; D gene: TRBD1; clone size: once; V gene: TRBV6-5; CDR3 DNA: TGTGCCCCCAGGGACAGAAACACCGGGGAGCTGTTTTTT; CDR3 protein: CAPRDRNTGELFF
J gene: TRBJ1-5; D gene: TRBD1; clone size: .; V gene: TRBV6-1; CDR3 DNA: TGTGCCAGCAGTGAGACTGACAGGGGACTTGATGAAGGGCCCCAGCATTTT; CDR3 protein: CASSETDRGLDEGPQHF
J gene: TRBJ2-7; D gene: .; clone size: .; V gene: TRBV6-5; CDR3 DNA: TGTGCCAGCAGTTACGAGGGCCTCCGCGAGCAGTACTTC; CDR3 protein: CASSYEGLREQYF
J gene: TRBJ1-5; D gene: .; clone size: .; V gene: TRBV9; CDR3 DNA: TGTGCCAGCAGCGTAGGGACAGCTCAGCCCCAGCATTTT; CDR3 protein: CASSVGTAQPQHF
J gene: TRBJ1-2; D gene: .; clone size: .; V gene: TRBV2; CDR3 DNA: TGTGCCAGCAGTGAAGCGCTTCCCTCCAGGAAAACCTTC; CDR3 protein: CASSEALPSRKTF
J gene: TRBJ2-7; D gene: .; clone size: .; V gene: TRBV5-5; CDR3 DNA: TGTGCCAGCAGCCCCACAAACGGCGAGCAGTACTTC; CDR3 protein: CASSPTNGEQYF
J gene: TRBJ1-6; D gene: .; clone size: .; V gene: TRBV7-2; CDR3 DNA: TGTGCCAGCAGCTTAGAGGCCCCGTTCTCACCCCTCCACTTT; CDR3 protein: CASSLEAPFSPLHF
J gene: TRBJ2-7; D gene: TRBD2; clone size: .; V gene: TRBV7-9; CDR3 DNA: TGTGCCAGCAGCTTTGGTCTAGCGGGAGTAGGGGAGCAGTACTTC; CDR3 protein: CASSFGLAGVGEQYF
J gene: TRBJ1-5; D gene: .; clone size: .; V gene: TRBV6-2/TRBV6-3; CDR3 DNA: TGTGCCAGCAGTTCCAAGAGGGGCGGCAATCAGCCCCAGCATTTT; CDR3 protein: CASSSKRGGNQPQHF
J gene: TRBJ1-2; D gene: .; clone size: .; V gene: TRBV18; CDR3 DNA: TGTGCCAGCTCACCATTAAGCGGGACTGATGTACACGGCTACACCTTC; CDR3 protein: CASSPLSGTDVHGYTF
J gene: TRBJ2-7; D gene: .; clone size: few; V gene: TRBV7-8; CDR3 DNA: TGTGCCAGCAGCTCCTTAAAGCGGTCAAAGCAGTACTTC; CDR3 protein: CASSSLKRSKQYF
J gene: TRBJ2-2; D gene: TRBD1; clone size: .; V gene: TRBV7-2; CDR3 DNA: TGTGCCAGCAGATCAGGGGGCACCGGGGAGCTGTTTTTT; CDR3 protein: CASRSGGTGELFF
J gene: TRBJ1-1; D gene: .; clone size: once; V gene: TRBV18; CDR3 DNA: TGTGCCAGCTCACCACCGGAGGGGCGTGAAGCTTTCTTT; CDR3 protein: CASSPPEGREAFF
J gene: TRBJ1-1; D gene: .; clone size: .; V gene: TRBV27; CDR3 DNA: TGTGCCAGCAGTTCGCAGGGGACTGAAGCTTTCTTT; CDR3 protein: CASSSQGTEAFF
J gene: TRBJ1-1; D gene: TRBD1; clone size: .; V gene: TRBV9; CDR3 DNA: TGTGCCAGCAGCGTAGCAGGGGGGGAGAACACTGAAGCTTTCTTT; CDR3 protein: CASSVAGGENTEAFF
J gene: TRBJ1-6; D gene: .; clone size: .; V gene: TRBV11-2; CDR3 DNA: TGTGCCAGCAGCTTAGGGTCGGGACGCGGTTCACCCCTCCACTTT; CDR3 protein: CASSLGSGRGSPLHF
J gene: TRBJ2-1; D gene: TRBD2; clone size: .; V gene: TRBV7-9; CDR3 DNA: TGTGCCAGCAGCTTAGTGTTAGCGGGAGTCTATGAGCAGTTCTTC; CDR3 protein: CASSLVLAGVYEQFF
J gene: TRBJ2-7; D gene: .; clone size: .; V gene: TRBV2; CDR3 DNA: TGTGCCAGCTGGGTGGACGATGCCTACGAGCAGTACTTC; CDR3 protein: CASWVDDAYEQYF
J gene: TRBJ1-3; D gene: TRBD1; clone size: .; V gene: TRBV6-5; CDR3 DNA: TGTGCCAGCAGCACAGGGGCTTCTGGAAACACCATATATTTT; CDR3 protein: CASSTGASGNTIYF
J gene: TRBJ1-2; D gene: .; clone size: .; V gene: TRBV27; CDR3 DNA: TGTGCCACCAAAATAGGGTCGGCGGCCGCGGTATGGAATGGCTACACCTTC; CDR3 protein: CATKIGSAAAVWNGYTF
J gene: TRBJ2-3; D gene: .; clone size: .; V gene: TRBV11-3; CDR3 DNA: TGTGCCAGCAGCTTACAGGGAACCTATACGCAGTATTTT; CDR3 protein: CASSLQGTYTQYF
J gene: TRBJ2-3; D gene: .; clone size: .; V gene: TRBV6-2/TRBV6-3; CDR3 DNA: TGTGCCAGCAGTTATGGCGTTCGGGCGGATTACACAGATACGCAGTATTTT; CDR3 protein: CASSYGVRADYTDTQYF
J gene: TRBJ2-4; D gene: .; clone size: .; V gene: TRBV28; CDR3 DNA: TGTGCCAGCAGTTTAAGAGGGGGGCAGAACATTCAGTACTTC; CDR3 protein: CASSLRGGQNIQYF
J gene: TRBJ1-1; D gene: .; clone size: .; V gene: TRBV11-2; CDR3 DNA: TGTGCCAGCAGCTTAAACGCTCACACTGAAGCTTTCTTT; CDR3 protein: CASSLNAHTEAFF
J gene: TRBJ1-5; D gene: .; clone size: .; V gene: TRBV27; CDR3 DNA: TGTGCCAGCAGTTTATCAGGTGGCCTGAATAGCAATCAGCCCCAGCATTTT; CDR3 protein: CASSLSGGLNSNQPQHF
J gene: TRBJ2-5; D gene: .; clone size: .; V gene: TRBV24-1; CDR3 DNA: TGTGCCACCAGTGATTTAACAGGGCCGGGCGAGACCCAGTACTTC; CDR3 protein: CATSDLTGPGETQYF
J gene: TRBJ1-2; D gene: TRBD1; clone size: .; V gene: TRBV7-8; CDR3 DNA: TGTGCCAGCAGCTTGGGACAGGGGGAGGGTGGCTACACCTTC; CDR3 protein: CASSLGQGEGGYTF
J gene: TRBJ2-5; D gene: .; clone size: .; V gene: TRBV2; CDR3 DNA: TGTGCCAGCAAGGCTAATCAAGAGACCCAGTACTTC; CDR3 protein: CASKANQETQYF
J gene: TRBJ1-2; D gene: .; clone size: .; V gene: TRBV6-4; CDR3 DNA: TGTGCCAGCAGTGAAGGGGCAGGGTGGCGTTCTGGCTACACCTTC; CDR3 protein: CASSEGAGWRSGYTF
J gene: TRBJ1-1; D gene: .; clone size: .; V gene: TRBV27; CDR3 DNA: TGTGCCAGCAGTTCTGGGGTCCTCGCCACTGAAGCTTTCTTT; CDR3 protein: CASSSGVLATEAFF
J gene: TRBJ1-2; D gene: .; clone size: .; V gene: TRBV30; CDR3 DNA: TGTGCCTGGAGTGACACACAGGGCAGTTCATTGTATGGCTACACCTTC; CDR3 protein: CAWSDTQGSSLYGYTF
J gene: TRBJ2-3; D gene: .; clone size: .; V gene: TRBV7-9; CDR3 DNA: TGTGCCAGCAGCGGCCCGGGCACAGATACGCAGTATTTT; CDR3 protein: CASSGPGTDTQYF
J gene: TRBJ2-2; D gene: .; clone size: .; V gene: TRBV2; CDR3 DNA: TGTGCCAGCAGTGTCCTATCCGGGACCGGGGAGCTGTTTTTT; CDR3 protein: CASSVLSGTGELFF
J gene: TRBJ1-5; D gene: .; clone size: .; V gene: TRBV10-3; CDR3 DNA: TGTGCCATCAGTGAGTCGGGCAGGGATCAGCCCCAGCATTTT; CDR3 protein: CAISESGRDQPQHF
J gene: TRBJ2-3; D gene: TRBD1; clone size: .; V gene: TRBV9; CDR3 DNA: TGTGCCAGCAGTTCTCCGGGACAGGGGGCAACAGATACGCAGTATTTT; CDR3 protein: CASSSPGQGATDTQYF